This T cell receptor (beta chain) was captured in a study of blood T cell repertoires in COVID-19. The V end lost 4 bases, the J end lost 2 bases, and 15 bases lay between the germline ends. Germline V gene data show CDR1 as SNHLY and CDR2 as FYNNEI. This CDR3 is 16 amino acids long. TCRdb keeps only in-frame clones here, not all; method: immunoSEQ multiplex PCR. The sample has some 200,000 clones; around 80% are singletons. This clonotype was sampled from an older woman with acute or convalescent COVID-19. This rearrangement joins TRBV2 to TRBJ1-5; the D gene is possibly TRBD1 (5 bases). Sequenced material: peripheral blood. CDR3 in amino acids: CASSAPIRAGNQPQHF. CDR3 sequence (DNA): TGTGCCAGCAGTGCCCCTATCAGGGCTGGCAATCAGCCCCAGCATTTT.